This T cell receptor (beta chain) was recovered during a study of regulatory T cells in long-lasting Graves disease. The time point denotes: persistent/refractory GD, antithyroid drugs over 5 years with positive TRAb. PBMCs were the source of the RNA used for TCR sequencing. American Thyroid Association guidelines served as the basis for diagnosing Graves' disease. TCR beta libraries were built with iRepertoire HTBI primers and Arm-PCR of CDR3 regions. TCRdb reprocessed the multiplex PCR reads via MiXCR and lists one record per CDR3 protein. The profile shows roughly 450,000 distinct CDR3 sequences, 23% of them singletons. Study findings and constraints: It was in persistent disease that TRBV28, TRBJ1-2 and TRBJ2-5 were favored.

Remarks on this clonotype: Its antigen is currently unknown. Since a much larger clone is just one base distant, this may be a read error.

The CDR3 has 13 amino acids. Trimming left V 8 bases short and J 7 bases short, with 18 bases between. Germline CDR1 reads MNHEY; CDR2 reads SVGEGT. The sequence was collected from a female donor with Graves disease. The specimen comprised peripheral blood mononuclear cells (PBMCs), sampled when the disease was refractory, from a patient treated with antithyroid drugs. The J gene is TRBJ2-7, the V gene TRBV6-2 or TRBV6-3; D perhaps matches TRBD2 (6 bases). The CDR3, as DNA: TGTGCCAGCCCGACGGGAGACCCTTCGGAGCAGTACTTC. Translated, it gives CASPTGDPSEQYF.